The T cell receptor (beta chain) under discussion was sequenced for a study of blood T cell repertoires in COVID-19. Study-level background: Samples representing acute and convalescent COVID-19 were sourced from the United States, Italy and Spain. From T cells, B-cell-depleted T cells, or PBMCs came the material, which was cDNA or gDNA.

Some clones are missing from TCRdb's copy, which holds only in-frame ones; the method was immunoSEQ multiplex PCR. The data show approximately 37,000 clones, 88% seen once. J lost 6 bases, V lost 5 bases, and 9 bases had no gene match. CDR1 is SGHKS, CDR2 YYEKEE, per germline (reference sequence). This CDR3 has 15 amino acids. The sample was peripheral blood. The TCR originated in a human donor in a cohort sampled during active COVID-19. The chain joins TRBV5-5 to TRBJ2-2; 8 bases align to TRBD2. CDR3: CASSSGLGPSGELFF. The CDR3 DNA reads TGTGCCAGCAGTTCGGGACTAGGGCCCTCCGGGGAGCTGTTTTTT.